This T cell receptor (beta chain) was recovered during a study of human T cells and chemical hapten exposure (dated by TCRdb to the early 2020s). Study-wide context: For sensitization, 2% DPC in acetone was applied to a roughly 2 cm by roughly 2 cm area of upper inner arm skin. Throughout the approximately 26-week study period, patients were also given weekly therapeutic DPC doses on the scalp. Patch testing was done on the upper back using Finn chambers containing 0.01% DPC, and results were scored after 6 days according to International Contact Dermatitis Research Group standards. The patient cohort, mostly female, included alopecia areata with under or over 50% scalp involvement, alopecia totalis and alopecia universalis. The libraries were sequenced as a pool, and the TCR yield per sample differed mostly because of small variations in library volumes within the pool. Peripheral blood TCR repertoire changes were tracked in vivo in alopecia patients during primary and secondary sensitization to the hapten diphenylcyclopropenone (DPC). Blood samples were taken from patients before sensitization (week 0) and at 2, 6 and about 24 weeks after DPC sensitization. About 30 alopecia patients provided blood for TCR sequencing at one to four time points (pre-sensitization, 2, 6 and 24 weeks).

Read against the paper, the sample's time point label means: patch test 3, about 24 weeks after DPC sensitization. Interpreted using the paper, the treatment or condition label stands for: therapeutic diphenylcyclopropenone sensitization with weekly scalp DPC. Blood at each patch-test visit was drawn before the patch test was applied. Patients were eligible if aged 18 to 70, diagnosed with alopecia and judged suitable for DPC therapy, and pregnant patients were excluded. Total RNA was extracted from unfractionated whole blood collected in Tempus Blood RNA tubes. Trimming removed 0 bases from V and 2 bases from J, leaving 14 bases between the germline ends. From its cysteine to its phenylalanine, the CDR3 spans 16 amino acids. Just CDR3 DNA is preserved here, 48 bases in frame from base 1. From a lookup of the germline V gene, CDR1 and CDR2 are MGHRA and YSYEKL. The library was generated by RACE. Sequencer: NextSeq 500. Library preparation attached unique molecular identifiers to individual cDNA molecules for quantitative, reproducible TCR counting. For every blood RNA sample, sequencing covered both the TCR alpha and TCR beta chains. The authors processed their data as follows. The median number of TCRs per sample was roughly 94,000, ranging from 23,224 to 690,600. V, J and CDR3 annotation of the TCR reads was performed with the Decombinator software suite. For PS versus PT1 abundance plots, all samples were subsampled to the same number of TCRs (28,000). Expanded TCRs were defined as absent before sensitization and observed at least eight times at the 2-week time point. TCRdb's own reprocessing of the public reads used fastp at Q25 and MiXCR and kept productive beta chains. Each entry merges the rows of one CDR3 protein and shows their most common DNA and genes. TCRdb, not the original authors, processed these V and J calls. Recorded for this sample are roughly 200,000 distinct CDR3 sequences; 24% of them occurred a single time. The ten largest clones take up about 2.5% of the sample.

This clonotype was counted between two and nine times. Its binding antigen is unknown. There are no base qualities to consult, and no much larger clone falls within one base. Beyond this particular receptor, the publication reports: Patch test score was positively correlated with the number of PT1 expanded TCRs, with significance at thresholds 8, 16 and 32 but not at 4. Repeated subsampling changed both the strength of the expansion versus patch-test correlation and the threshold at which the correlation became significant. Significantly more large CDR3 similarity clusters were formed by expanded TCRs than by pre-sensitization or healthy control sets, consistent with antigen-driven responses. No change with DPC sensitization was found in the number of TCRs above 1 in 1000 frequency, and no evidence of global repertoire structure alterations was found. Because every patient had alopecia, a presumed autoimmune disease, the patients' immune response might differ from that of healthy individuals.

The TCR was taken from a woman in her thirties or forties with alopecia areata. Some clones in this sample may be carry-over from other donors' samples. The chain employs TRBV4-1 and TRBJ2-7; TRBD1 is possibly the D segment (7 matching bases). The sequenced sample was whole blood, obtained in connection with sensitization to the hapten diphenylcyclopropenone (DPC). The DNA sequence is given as TGCGCCAGCAGCCAAGAGGAGGGGGCAGGACCCTACGAGCAGTACTTC. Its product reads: CASSQEEGAGPYEQYF.